This T cell receptor beta chain is drawn from a study of a mutant IDH1 vaccine in newly diagnosed glioma (TCRdb year 2021). Describing the broader study: Of the 25 to 40 treated patients, roughly 60% were male and approximately 40% were female, and the mean age was around 40 years. Prior to enrollment, standard therapy consisting of radiotherapy alone, temozolomide alone, or radiochemotherapy with temozolomide had been administered to patients, with the combination being received by most patients. Six visits were used for peripheral blood collection: V03 (baseline), V05, V07, V10, V12 and V13. Longitudinal TCRB deep sequencing was done for 25 to 30 treated patients, wherever samples were available for exploratory analyses.

What the time point label conveys for this sample: baseline, week 1 (first vaccination visit). The treatment or condition label corresponds to: pre-vaccination baseline after standard-of-care therapy. The donors had newly diagnosed IDH1-mutant astrocytomas of WHO grade 3 or 4 that showed loss of nuclear ATRX. The samples were drawn from NOA16, a multicentre, single-arm, open-label phase I trial in Germany that tested a mutant IDH1 peptide vaccine in humans for the first time. Blood drawn at visit V03 was used as the baseline sample for immunogenicity testing. Genomic DNA for TCRB sequencing was isolated from EDTA blood with the DNeasy Blood and Tissue Kit. The library was produced with the immunoSEQ multiplex PCR assay. Following the manufacturer's protocol, the hsTCRB Kit was used to amplify rearranged TCR beta chain sequences. An Illumina MiSeq was used to sequence the TCRB libraries. The original methods were these. The kit vendor's proprietary platform handled demultiplexing, trimming and gene mapping. Imported from immuneACCESS, the table was reduced by TCRdb to in-frame sequences with V and J called. These copies leave out some clones; in studies compared against another copy, an unresolved V gene accounts for under half, and the cause of the remainder is not known. The V and J calls and the clone size are those of that table, but D and trimming were determined from the DNA. Recorded for this sample are about 92,000 clones; about four fifths of them occurred a single time. The ten largest account for 7% to 9% of the sample.

Points the paper makes about the study in general: It was noted by the authors that analyses of patient blood samples could not be reproduced owing to sample limitations. Pseudoprogression seemed to be unrelated to changes in the top peripheral T cell clonotypes found by TCRB sequencing. PBMC samples for TCRB deep sequencing were selected based on availability. Across multiple MHC alleles, vaccine-induced immune responses were seen in 85% to 95% of patients.

A word on this clone: This receptor's antigen is unknown. The input lacks base qualities; no much larger clone sits a single base away.

The clonotype comes from a woman aged 45-60 years with glioma. This specimen consisted of PBMCs, obtained from a glioma patient treated with radiotherapy, temozolomide or both.

Read as DNA, the sequence is TGTGCCAGCAGTGACCCACAACAGTGGGACAATGAGCAGTTCTTC. It translates to CASSDPQQWDNEQFF. The chain employs TRBV25-1 and TRBJ2-1, with the identity of the D gene unclear. In the germline V gene, CDR1 corresponds to MGHDK and CDR2 to SYGVNS. V is reduced by 3 bases and J by 5 bases, leaving a spacing of 14 bases between them. Inclusive of the bounding cysteine and phenylalanine, the CDR3 is 15 residues long. Only CDR3 DNA is held: 45 bases, read in frame from base 1. When the CDR3 is completed using the reference TRBV25-1 and TRBJ2-1 genes on either side, the full variable domain is EADIYQTPRYLVIGTGKKITLECSQTMGHDKMYWYQQDPGMELHLIHYSYGVNSTEKGDLSSESTVSRIRTEHFPLTLESARPSHTSQYLCASSDPQQWDNEQFFGPGTRLTVL.